This record concerns one T cell receptor beta chain sequence. Its specificity is unknown. TCRalpha and TCRbeta libraries used 5'RACE with constant-segment primers and UMIs. Via MiXCR, TCRdb re-called the 5' RACE reads, giving one row per CDR3 protein. This sample has under 600,000 distinct CDR3 sequences, with less than 25% found just once. This record belongs to a study of T-cell memory formation after mild COVID-19. Notes on the study in general: Contracting CD4+ clones sat mainly in CM and EM; CD8+ in EMRA. Clones contracting day 15 to 85 were balanced CD4/CD8; later expanders leaned CD4+. Pre-infection memory harbored some responding clones, suggesting cross-reactive memory joined.

The CDR3 runs 16 residues. CDR1 is LGHDT and CDR2 is YNNKEL in the germline V gene (reference sequence). V lost 5 bases and J lost 5; bases outside the gene matches: 12. The source is an adult woman who had mild COVID-19 (a few samples of this study predate the infection). Cell type and time point are not known. Sequencing input: PBMCs or a T cell subset sorted from them (not recorded which). J is TRBJ2-5 and V is TRBV3-1, with 9 nucleotides matching TRBD2. CDR3 region: CASSMTSGTRLETQYF. The CDR3 nucleotides read TGTGCCAGCAGCATGACTAGCGGCACTAGACTTGAGACCCAGTACTTC.